The clone carrying this T cell receptor (beta chain) has a single count. Trimming removed 1 base at V and 0 bases at J, with 7 bases between. CDR1 is SGHTA, CDR2 FQGNSA, per germline. This CDR3 comprises 14 residues. Clones were read by immunoSEQ multiplex PCR, and TCRdb kept only the in-frame ones, dropping some. The sample consists of tens of thousands of clones, just under 95% of them appearing once. Material for sequencing was PBMCs. This sequence originates from a man aged 35 to 55 with rheumatoid arthritis. The chain has TRBV7-2 and TRBJ2-7; no clear D. CDR3 loop: CASSLDESSYEQYF. The CDR3 DNA is TGTGCCAGCAGCTTAGATGAGAGCTCCTACGAGCAGTACTTC.